This T cell receptor (beta chain) comes out of a study of shared clonotypes between healthy human individuals. Findings and caveats of the study: Donors were few, which limited the genetic and exposure-history diversity represented.

For this clone: The antigen is unknown. The same CDR3 arises from other DNA sequences in this sample as well.

The length of the CDR3 is 13 residues. Trimming pared 3 bases from V and 6 bases from J, leaving 9 bases between. Germline assignment: CDR1 SNHLY and CDR2 FYNNEI. The protocol was immunoSEQ multiplex PCR, while the TCRdb copy is restricted to in-frame clones and leaves out a portion. This table holds over a million clones, approximately 80% found once. The study separated CD4+ cells into CD45RA+ naive and CD45RA-negative memory subsets. This TCR came from a man aged 18 to 29 in good health. Some clones in this sample may be carry-over from other donors' samples. The sequenced sample was memory CD4+ T cells from PBMCs. Subset specified: CD45RA-negative fraction. The chain carries TRBV2 and TRBJ1-5; weak D call: TRBD1 (5 bases). The CDR3 nucleotides read TGTGCCAGCAGTGACCAGGGCGGTCAGCCCCAGCATTTT. Its translation: CASSDQGGQPQHF.